The 19 T cell receptor beta chains presented below share a single source sample, sequenced in a study of early T cells in non-severe SARS-CoV-2 infection. TCRdb passed the 5' RACE reads through MiXCR, listing each CDR3 protein once. This table holds 70,000 to 85,000 distinct CDR3 sequences, about 12% found once. The specimen was whole blood. The receptors here all came from an adult who was a healthcare worker with PCR-confirmed SARS-CoV-2 infection or an uninfected control (not recorded which).

This clonotype was observed a handful of times. The V and J genes are TRBV7-2 and TRBJ2-2; 7 nucleotides line up with TRBD2. CDR1 and CDR2 (germline): SGHTA, FQGNSA. The V segment lost 5 bases and the J segment 5 bases; nucleotides outside the gene matches: 11. This CDR3 is built from 16 residues. CDR3 region: CASSVYFRAGTGELFF. The DNA of the CDR3 is TGTGCCAGCAGCGTCTACTTTCGAGCGGGGACCGGGGAGCTGTTTTTT.

This CDR3 is CASSKTGTSYEQYF. CDR3 coding DNA: TGTGCCAGCAGCAAAACAGGGACATCTTACGAGCAGTACTTC. The chain uses TRBV3-1 and TRBJ2-7, with TRBD1 as a possible D gene (6 bases). CDR1 is LGHDT, CDR2 YNNKEL, per germline (reference sequence). The CDR3 consists of 14 residues. Trimming removed 5 bases from V and 4 bases from J, with 15 bases in between.

Only a few counts were recorded for this clonotype. The J gene is TRBJ2-1, the V gene TRBV7-6; 9 bases align to TRBD2. With V trimmed by 1 base and J by 9 bases, 10 bases remained unmatched. There are 16 residues in the CDR3. The germline V gene has CDR1 SGHVS and CDR2 FNYEAQ. CDR3 DNA sequence: TGTGCCAGCAGCTTAGGGGGCGGGAGGGCGCTCGGTGAGCAGTTCTTC. The encoded protein is CASSLGGGRALGEQFF.

This clonotype was observed many times. The V gene is TRBV7-6, the J gene TRBJ2-5; 12 bases map to TRBD2. Germline lookup yields CDR1 SGHVS and CDR2 FNYEAQ. The CDR3 extends over 16 amino acids. The V gene end was trimmed by 5 bases and the J gene end by 5 bases; junction bases not matched to a gene: 9. The CDR3 DNA reads as TGTGCCAGCAGCATCGAACTAGCGGGAGGTTGGGAGACCCAGTACTTC. It codes for CASSIELAGGWETQYF.

This clonotype came up many times. This rearrangement joins TRBV7-6 to TRBJ2-3; D gene ambiguous. CDR3 length: 16 residues. The V gene's germline CDR1 is SGHVS and CDR2 FNYEAQ. Trimming removed 5 bases at V and 0 bases at J, with 15 bases between. The CDR3 reads CASSPTPEPSTDTQYF. Here the CDR3 DNA reads TGTGCCAGCAGCCCCACTCCAGAGCCTAGCACAGATACGCAGTATTTT.

This clonotype was seen many times. The V and J genes are TRBV20-1 and TRBJ2-1; D gene unclear. The CDR3 spans 15 residues. The V gene's germline CDR1 is DFQATT and CDR2 SNEGSKA (reference sequence). V was shortened by 6 bases and J by 0 bases, with 15 bases between the two germline ends. The chain's CDR3 is CSAPPASSSYNEQFF. CDR3 sequence (DNA): TGCAGTGCCCCACCAGCCTCGAGCTCCTACAATGAGCAGTTCTTC.

The genes are TRBV11-2 and TRBJ2-7, with 7 nucleotides matching TRBD1. The V and J ends lost 3 bases and 6 bases, in that order; junction bases with no gene match: 5. The germline V gene has CDR1 SGHAT and CDR2 FQNNGV. The CDR3 loop spans 13 amino acids. The CDR3, as DNA: TGTGCCAGCAGCTTCGAGGGACAGTTCGAGCAGTACTTC. Translated, it gives CASSFEGQFEQYF.

This clonotype was observed many times. The V gene is TRBV14, the J gene TRBJ2-7; perhaps TRBD1 as D (6 bases). Per the germline V gene, CDR1 is SGHDN and CDR2 is FVKESK. CDR3 size: 14 residues. V was clipped by 4 bases and J by 6 bases, with 16 bases between them. This CDR3 reads CASSPQTGLSEQYF. CDR3 nucleotide sequence: TGTGCCAGCAGCCCACAAACAGGGCTCTCCGAGCAGTACTTC.

This clonotype was detected many times. V usage is TRBV5-1 and J usage is TRBJ1-1, with 11 bases matching TRBD1. J was trimmed by 5 bases and V by 5 bases; bases with no gene match: 8. Germline assignment: CDR1 SGHRS and CDR2 YFSETQ. CDR3 size: 15 residues. CDR3 in DNA: TGCGCCAGCAGTGCAGGACAGGGGGCTAGTACTGAAGCTTTCTTT. Translating gives CASSAGQGASTEAFF.

This clonotype was found a few times. The chain recombines TRBV6-4 with TRBJ2-3; the match to TRBD2 covers 7 bases. This CDR3 contains 15 residues. The V and J ends lost 3 bases and 0 bases, in that order; junction bases with no gene match: 3. CDR1 is MRHNA, CDR2 SNTAGT, per germline. Here the CDR3 DNA reads TGTGCCAGCAGTGAGGGACTAACTAGCACAGATACGCAGTATTTT. Translated, it gives CASSEGLTSTDTQYF.

Only a few counts were recorded for this clonotype. This chain uses TRBV20-1 with TRBJ1-5, with a tentative D call TRBD1 (5 bases). The CDR3 has 12 residues. Trimming took off 2 bases at V and 5 bases at J, with 7 bases between the two ends. CDR1 and CDR2 from the germline V gene are DFQATT and SNEGSKA (reference sequence). CDR3 sequence reads: CSARRGDQPQHF. DNA for the CDR3: TGCAGTGCTAGAAGGGGAGATCAGCCCCAGCATTTT.

This clonotype was counted ten times or more. The V call is TRBV3-1, the J call TRBJ2-3; D uncertain. CDR3 length equals 14 residues. V lost 6 bases to trimming and J lost 1 base, with 11 bases between them. Germline CDR1 LGHDT, CDR2 YNNKEL (reference sequence). Here the CDR3 reads CASSSSVRTDTQYF. The CDR3 DNA follows: TGTGCCAGCAGTTCGTCCGTACGCACAGATACGCAGTATTTT.

This clonotype was detected only a few times. The chain uses TRBV3-1 and TRBJ1-3; D possibly corresponds to TRBD1 (6 bases). This CDR3 region has 16 residues. The germline gives CDR1 LGHDT, CDR2 YNNKEL (reference sequence). Trimming took off 1 base at V and 0 bases at J, with 10 bases between the two ends. CDR3 nucleotides: TGTGCCAGCAGCCAAGTTACCAGGGGCTCTGGAAACACCATATATTTT. Translating gives CASSQVTRGSGNTIYF.

By sample share, this clonotype is medium-sized. V usage is TRBV6-6 and J usage is TRBJ2-1, with 9 bases lining up with TRBD1. Trimming cost V 2 bases and J 7 bases; bases outside gene matches: 0. The CDR3 runs to 13 residues. Germline V gene sequence: CDR1 MNHNY, CDR2 SVGAGI (reference sequence). Written as DNA, the CDR3 is TGTGCCAGCAGTTACGGACAGGGGAATGAGCAGTTCTTC. Its translation is CASSYGQGNEQFF.

This clonotype came up many times. The chain links TRBV20-1 to TRBJ1-5; TRBD1 might be the D (5 bases). Germline V lookup: CDR1 DFQATT, CDR2 SNEGSKA (reference sequence). V lost 0 bases and J lost 2, with 11 bases in between. CDR3 length: 15 residues. CDR3 protein: CSARETGGGNQPQHF. The DNA for the CDR3 is TGCAGTGCTAGAGAAACGGGGGGAGGCAATCAGCCCCAGCATTTT.

This clonotype has at least ten counts. The gene calls are TRBV5-1 and TRBJ2-5; no firm D call. Germline values: CDR1 SGHRS, CDR2 YFSETQ. The ends were cut back, 4 bases at V and 4 bases at J, with 11 bases in the middle. The CDR3 is made up of 13 amino acids. The CDR3 nucleotides read TGCGCCAGCAGCGCGGACGAAGGAGAGACCCAGTACTTC. Residues: CASSADEGETQYF.

This clonotype has more than one count but fewer than ten. This chain connects TRBV28 to TRBJ2-1; TRBD2 aligns across 11 bases. The CDR3 runs 16 residues. Trimming at V came to 5 bases and at J to 5 bases, leaving 8 bases not matched to a gene. Germline assignment: CDR1 MDHEN and CDR2 SYDVKM. This chain's CDR3 is CASSAGGLAVNNEQFF. The CDR3 region has the DNA TGTGCCAGCAGTGCGGGGGGACTAGCGGTCAACAATGAGCAGTTCTTC.

This clonotype was picked up many times. The V call is TRBV27, the J call TRBJ2-1, with D possibly matching TRBD1 (7 bases). This CDR3 comprises 13 residues. Deletions cut 2 bases from V and 9 bases from J, with 11 bases between. CDR1 is MNHEY, CDR2 SMNVEV, per germline (reference sequence). The CDR3 DNA follows: TGTGCCAGCAGTTTACAGGGGGGCGGTGAGCAGTTCTTC. It yields the protein CASSLQGGGEQFF.

The chain uses TRBV10-2 and TRBJ2-2; 11 bases agree with TRBD2. From germline, CDR1 is WSHSY and CDR2 SAAADI. V shed 5 bases, J shed 4 bases, and the junction held 3 bases outside the gene matches. The CDR3 totals 15 residues. The CDR3 coding sequence is TGCGCCAGCAGTTGGACTAGCGGGTCCACCGGGGAGCTGTTTTTT. Amino acids: CASSWTSGSTGELFF.